This T cell receptor beta chain was sequenced in a study of OX40 agonist ivuxolimab in advanced cancers. Repertoires were generated with immunoSEQ multiplex PCR, while TCRdb's copy carries only in-frame clones and drops some. Of about 10,000 clones listed, 70% are singletons. This clone was seen only once. Germline CDR1 is SNHLY and CDR2 is FYNNEI. The CDR3 is 14 residues long. V gave up 8 bases and J gave up 6 bases, with 19 bases separating them. This chain connects TRBV2 to TRBJ1-2; D is perhaps TRBD1 (5 bases). Material: CD4+ or CD8+ T cells sorted from blood, obtained in a trial of the OX40 agonist ivuxolimab. This TCR was recovered from an adult with an advanced solid tumor such as melanoma, head and neck, liver or kidney cancer. DNA of the CDR3: TGTGCCAGCGGGCATCCGGGGCGAGAGGATGGCTACACCTTC. It is translated as CASGHPGREDGYTF.